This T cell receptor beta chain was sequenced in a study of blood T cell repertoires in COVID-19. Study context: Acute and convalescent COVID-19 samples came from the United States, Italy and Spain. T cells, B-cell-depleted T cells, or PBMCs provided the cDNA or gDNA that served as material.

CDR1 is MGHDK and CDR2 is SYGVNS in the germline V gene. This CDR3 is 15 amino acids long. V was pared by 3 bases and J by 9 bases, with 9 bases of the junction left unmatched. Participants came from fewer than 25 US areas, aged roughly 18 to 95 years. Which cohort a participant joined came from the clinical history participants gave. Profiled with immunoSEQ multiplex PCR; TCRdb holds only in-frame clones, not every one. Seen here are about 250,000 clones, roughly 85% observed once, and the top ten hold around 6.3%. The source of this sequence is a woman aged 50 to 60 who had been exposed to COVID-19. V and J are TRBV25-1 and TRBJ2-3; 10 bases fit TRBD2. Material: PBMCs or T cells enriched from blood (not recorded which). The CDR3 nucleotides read TGTGCCAGCAGTGACCCGGGACTAGCGTCGGGGACGCAGTATTTT. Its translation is CASSDPGLASGTQYF.